The following is a T cell receptor beta chain sequence with its context. Its specificity is unknown. The data belong to a study of monozygotic twins with inflammatory bowel disease. No DNA is given; TCRdb re-called the 5' RACE reads and lists each CDR3 protein once. Here the sample table reports a few hundred thousand distinct CDR3 sequences. The study's findings and limits: Healthy twins showed more clonotype sharing with others than IBD patients, especially patients with disease activity. Possibly because of limited power, concordant and discordant twins showed no difference in repertoire similarity.

The germline V gene has CDR1 LGHDT and CDR2 YNNKEL (reference sequence). This CDR3 comprises 13 residues. The sequenced material came from blood. The V call is TRBV3-1, the J call TRBJ1-2. This clonotype was obtained from a human donor with ulcerative colitis or Crohn's disease, or a healthy co-twin of an affected twin (not recorded which). CDR3 in amino acids: CASSLSSGSGYTF.